The table lists the clone carrying this T cell receptor beta chain with a few counts. Its antigen is as yet unknown. This sample is part of a study of beta chain features in type 1 diabetes. Notes on the study in general: A potential PCR bias toward shorter templates would be equal in patient and control samples. Shorter TCRB CDR3s, moderately but significantly so, were found in Type 1 diabetes patients in all four CD4+ subsets.

Germline V gene sequence: CDR1 KGHSH, CDR2 LQKENI. V was shortened by 3 bases and J by 2 bases, with 15 bases between the two germline ends. The CDR3 is 16 amino acids. Donors contributed one heparinised blood draw apiece, averaging about 100 mL. The isolated RNA, all of it, was reverse transcribed, so expressed TCRB transcripts were what got sequenced. Only in-frame clones appear in the TCRdb table, and some are missing; sequencing was by immunoSEQ multiplex PCR. Among about 620,000 clones listed, 15% to 17% were seen once. The source material was naive CD4+ T cells from blood. This receptor was obtained from a man younger than 30 in good health. The V call is TRBV18, the J call TRBJ2-3; possibly TRBD2 for D (5 bases). In nucleotides, the CDR3 is TGTGCCAGCTCACCTCGGGGTAGCCAGGACACAGATACGCAGTATTTT. It yields the protein CASSPRGSQDTDTQYF.